The rows below give T cell receptor beta chains drawn from one sample of a study of blood T cell repertoires in COVID-19. Method: immunoSEQ multiplex PCR; TCRdb's copy keeps in-frame clones and lacks some. The data show almost 200,000 clones, around 85% seen once. What was sequenced was peripheral blood. All receptors derive from a man between 60 and 75 years old with COVID-19, enrolled during active disease. The CDR3 runs from the conserved cysteine through the conserved F or W. The order of the fields is J gene, clone size, D gene, V gene, CDR3 DNA, CDR3 protein. D genes are given only for firm matches. Some rows mark clone size as missing; the rest say once, few, many or name a class of expanded clone.

j_call: TRBJ2-2; clone_size: NA; d_call: TRBD1; v_call: TRBV19; cdr3_nt: TGTGCCAGTAACCGACAGGGACACACCGGGGAGCTGTTTTTT; cdr3_aa: CASNRQGHTGELFF
j_call: TRBJ1-4; clone_size: NA; d_call: NA; v_call: TRBV9; cdr3_nt: TGTGCCAGCAGCCCTGACATTGCAACTAATGAAAAACTGTTTTTT; cdr3_aa: CASSPDIATNEKLFF
j_call: TRBJ1-5; clone_size: few; d_call: NA; v_call: TRBV28; cdr3_nt: TGTGCCACATACCGGACACCTAGCAATCAGCCCCAGCATTTT; cdr3_aa: CATYRTPSNQPQHF
j_call: TRBJ2-1; clone_size: NA; d_call: TRBD2; v_call: TRBV5-1; cdr3_nt: TGCGCCAGCAGCTTGGCCGGAGCGGGAGGGTTTAATGAGCAGTTCTTC; cdr3_aa: CASSLAGAGGFNEQFF
j_call: TRBJ1-6; clone_size: NA; d_call: NA; v_call: TRBV30; cdr3_nt: TGTGCCTGGAGCCCTGGGGGGGCAGAACATAATTCACCCCTCCACTTT; cdr3_aa: CAWSPGGAEHNSPLHF
j_call: TRBJ1-2; clone_size: NA; d_call: NA; v_call: TRBV5-1; cdr3_nt: TGCGCCAGCAGCTTCGACAGGTCTGGCTACACCTTC; cdr3_aa: CASSFDRSGYTF
j_call: TRBJ2-7; clone_size: NA; d_call: TRBD1; v_call: TRBV27; cdr3_nt: TGTGCCAGCAGTCTGACAGGGTACGAGCAGTACTTC; cdr3_aa: CASSLTGYEQYF
j_call: TRBJ1-5; clone_size: once; d_call: NA; v_call: TRBV6-5; cdr3_nt: TGTGCCAGCAGTACCACAGGGAATCAGCCCCAGCATTTT; cdr3_aa: CASSTTGNQPQHF
j_call: TRBJ2-7; clone_size: NA; d_call: TRBD1; v_call: TRBV5-1; cdr3_nt: TGCGCCAGCAGCTCCGGGACAGGGAGCGAGCAGTACTTC; cdr3_aa: CASSSGTGSEQYF
j_call: TRBJ1-1; clone_size: NA; d_call: NA; v_call: TRBV27; cdr3_nt: TGTGCCAGCAGTTTGAGCAGGGCCCGCACTGAAGCTTTCTTT; cdr3_aa: CASSLSRARTEAFF
j_call: TRBJ1-2; clone_size: few; d_call: NA; v_call: TRBV19; cdr3_nt: TGTGCCAGTACCCAGGCCAGGGCGCCCTCAATATTATATGGCTACACCTTC; cdr3_aa: CASTQARAPSILYGYTF
j_call: TRBJ2-6; clone_size: few; d_call: TRBD1; v_call: TRBV5-1; cdr3_nt: TGCGCCAGCAGCTTGTGGGGAACCGGGACAGGGATTTTCTCTGGGGCCAACGTCCTGACTTTC; cdr3_aa: CASSLWGTGTGIFSGANVLTF
j_call: TRBJ1-1; clone_size: NA; d_call: NA; v_call: TRBV5-8; cdr3_nt: TGTGCCAGCAGCTTACTTCCGGCGGGGCAAGCTTTCTTT; cdr3_aa: CASSLLPAGQAFF
j_call: TRBJ1-5; clone_size: NA; d_call: TRBD1; v_call: TRBV27; cdr3_nt: TGTGCCAGCAGTCCCACAGGGGGTTTGTCTCAGCCCCAGCATTTT; cdr3_aa: CASSPTGGLSQPQHF
j_call: TRBJ2-1; clone_size: NA; d_call: TRBD1; v_call: TRBV4-2; cdr3_nt: TGTGCCAGCAGCCAAGCCGACAGGGCCTACAATGAGCAGTTCTTC; cdr3_aa: CASSQADRAYNEQFF
j_call: TRBJ1-1; clone_size: once; d_call: NA; v_call: TRBV6-5; cdr3_nt: TGTGCCAGCAGTCCGAGGACAGTGCCGAACACTGAAGCTTTCTTT; cdr3_aa: CASSPRTVPNTEAFF
j_call: TRBJ1-4; clone_size: NA; d_call: NA; v_call: TRBV30; cdr3_nt: TGTGCCTGGAGTGTAAAGGCGGGTACTAATGAAAAACTGTTTTTT; cdr3_aa: CAWSVKAGTNEKLFF
j_call: TRBJ1-4; clone_size: once; d_call: NA; v_call: TRBV18; cdr3_nt: TGTGCCAGCTCACCGCAGGCAGCGGGTGAAAAACTGTTTTTT; cdr3_aa: CASSPQAAGEKLFF
j_call: TRBJ1-2; clone_size: NA; d_call: TRBD1; v_call: TRBV6-5; cdr3_nt: TGTGCCAGCAGTCAGACAGGGAACTATGGCTACACCTTC; cdr3_aa: CASSQTGNYGYTF
j_call: TRBJ1-5; clone_size: NA; d_call: NA; v_call: TRBV6-5; cdr3_nt: TGTGCCAGCAGGGCGGAAGCCTTTCAGCCCCAGCATTTT; cdr3_aa: CASRAEAFQPQHF
j_call: TRBJ2-6; clone_size: NA; d_call: TRBD2; v_call: TRBV3-1/TRBV3-2; cdr3_nt: TGTGCCAGCAGCCAAGGGACTAGCGGGAGATTATGGCGCTCTGGGGCCAACGTCCTGACTTTC; cdr3_aa: CASSQGTSGRLWRSGANVLTF
j_call: TRBJ2-1; clone_size: NA; d_call: NA; v_call: TRBV27; cdr3_nt: TGTGCCAGCAGTACGCCCAGCTCCTACAATGAGCAGTTCTTC; cdr3_aa: CASSTPSSYNEQFF
j_call: TRBJ1-5; clone_size: NA; d_call: TRBD1; v_call: TRBV27; cdr3_nt: TGTGCCAGCAGTTTATCCGGGACAGGGGATCAGCCCCAGCATTTT; cdr3_aa: CASSLSGTGDQPQHF
j_call: TRBJ2-5; clone_size: NA; d_call: NA; v_call: TRBV6-5; cdr3_nt: TGTGCCAGCAGCGTTTTAGCGAGCCAAGAGACCCAGTACTTC; cdr3_aa: CASSVLASQETQYF
j_call: TRBJ1-2; clone_size: once; d_call: NA; v_call: TRBV3-1/TRBV3-2; cdr3_nt: TGTGCCAGCAGCCAAGAAAATCTACAGGGCTTTGGCTACACCTTC; cdr3_aa: CASSQENLQGFGYTF
j_call: TRBJ1-2; clone_size: once; d_call: NA; v_call: TRBV9; cdr3_nt: TGTGCCAGCAGCGTAGACGCAGGGGAGACGGACTATGGCTACACCTTC; cdr3_aa: CASSVDAGETDYGYTF
j_call: TRBJ2-7; clone_size: NA; d_call: NA; v_call: TRBV28; cdr3_nt: TGTGCCAGCAGTCCCCGTAGGGGATGGTTTGAGGAGCAGTACTTC; cdr3_aa: CASSPRRGWFEEQYF
j_call: TRBJ2-2; clone_size: NA; d_call: NA; v_call: TRBV2; cdr3_nt: TGTGCCAGCAGGGTTACACCACGGGCCGGGGAGCTGTTTTTT; cdr3_aa: CASRVTPRAGELFF
j_call: TRBJ2-7; clone_size: NA; d_call: TRBD1; v_call: TRBV24-1; cdr3_nt: TGTGCCACCAGTGATGCTGGACAGGGTGCCCACGAGCAGTACTTC; cdr3_aa: CATSDAGQGAHEQYF
j_call: TRBJ2-1; clone_size: NA; d_call: NA; v_call: TRBV7-2; cdr3_nt: TGTGCCAGCAGCTTAGTACAGGCGAACTACAATGAGCAGTTCTTC; cdr3_aa: CASSLVQANYNEQFF
j_call: TRBJ1-5; clone_size: NA; d_call: NA; v_call: TRBV5-6; cdr3_nt: TGTGCCAGCAGCTCATCGACATTCCTTAGCAATCAGCCCCAGCATTTT; cdr3_aa: CASSSSTFLSNQPQHF
j_call: TRBJ1-1; clone_size: few; d_call: NA; v_call: TRBV21-1; cdr3_nt: TGTGCCAGCAGCAAAGTCGTTAAGGGGCGGAAGCACACTGAAGCTTTCTTT; cdr3_aa: CASSKVVKGRKHTEAFF
j_call: TRBJ2-2; clone_size: NA; d_call: NA; v_call: TRBV2; cdr3_nt: TGTGCCAGCAGTGAGGTTTTAGCTTACACCGGGGAGCTGTTTTTT; cdr3_aa: CASSEVLAYTGELFF
j_call: TRBJ2-3; clone_size: NA; d_call: TRBD2; v_call: TRBV9; cdr3_nt: TGTGCCAGCAGCGGGGGGGCTAGCGGGAGTGGTTTAGATACGCAGTATTTT; cdr3_aa: CASSGGASGSGLDTQYF
j_call: TRBJ1-5; clone_size: NA; d_call: TRBD1; v_call: TRBV19; cdr3_nt: TGTGCCAGTACCTCACGCGGGGGACAGGGGATAAGCAATCAGCCCCAGCATTTT; cdr3_aa: CASTSRGGQGISNQPQHF
j_call: TRBJ1-3; clone_size: NA; d_call: NA; v_call: TRBV28; cdr3_nt: TGTGCCAGCGGGCGAAGCTCTGGAAACACCATATATTTT; cdr3_aa: CASGRSSGNTIYF
j_call: TRBJ2-1; clone_size: NA; d_call: NA; v_call: TRBV30; cdr3_nt: TGTGCCTGGAGTCTATGGGGACACCTGTTCTTC; cdr3_aa: CAWSLWGHLFF
j_call: TRBJ1-3; clone_size: NA; d_call: NA; v_call: TRBV9; cdr3_nt: TGTGCCAGCAGCGTAGTTTGTTGGACCGACTCGGCGGGGGCAACGGGTCTCTCTGGAAACACCATATATTTT; cdr3_aa: CASSVVCWTDSAGATGLSGNTIYF
j_call: TRBJ1-6; clone_size: NA; d_call: NA; v_call: TRBV14; cdr3_nt: TGTGCCAGCAGCGCCCACGGTAATTCACCCCTCCACTTT; cdr3_aa: CASSAHGNSPLHF
j_call: TRBJ2-2; clone_size: once; d_call: TRBD1; v_call: TRBV5-4; cdr3_nt: TGTGCCAGCAGCTTGCCAGACAGGGGTCCGACCGGGGAGCTGTTTTTT; cdr3_aa: CASSLPDRGPTGELFF
j_call: TRBJ1-2; clone_size: NA; d_call: NA; v_call: TRBV6-6; cdr3_nt: TGTGCCAGCAGCCAGGAGACGGGGGGGTATGGCTACACCTTC; cdr3_aa: CASSQETGGYGYTF
j_call: TRBJ1-5; clone_size: NA; d_call: TRBD1; v_call: TRBV19; cdr3_nt: TGTGCCAGTAGTAGGGAGACAGGGGTGGTCAATCAGCCCCAGCATTTT; cdr3_aa: CASSRETGVVNQPQHF
j_call: TRBJ1-5; clone_size: NA; d_call: NA; v_call: TRBV28; cdr3_nt: TGTGCCAGCAGTTTATTTATGCGTGGGAGGGGTAGCAATCAGCCCCAGCATTTT; cdr3_aa: CASSLFMRGRGSNQPQHF
j_call: TRBJ1-2; clone_size: NA; d_call: TRBD1; v_call: TRBV19; cdr3_nt: TGTGCCAGTAGTTGGGACAGGAAGAGGTCTAATGGCTACACCTTC; cdr3_aa: CASSWDRKRSNGYTF